These 10 T cell receptor beta chains originate from one sample sequenced in a study of cytomegalovirus exposure and HLA in healthy donors. Primers for the PCR totalled 60 Vbeta and 13 Jbeta. Clones were sequenced by immunoSEQ multiplex PCR, and TCRdb holds only the in-frame ones, with some missing. This sample has some 99,000 clones, with 76% found just once. The sample taken for sequencing was PBMCs. These receptors were obtained from a man aged 40-55 years in good health and CMV-seronegative.

The rearrangement joins TRBV19 to TRBJ1-1, with D perhaps TRBD1 (6 bases). V lost 4 bases to trimming and J lost 4 bases, with 16 bases between them. In germline, CDR1 is LNHDA, CDR2 SQIVND (reference sequence). CDR3 size: 15 residues. The CDR3 region has the DNA TGTGCCAGTAGTAAACCGAAGGGGGTTGGCACTGAAGCTTTCTTT. Translating it yields CASSKPKGVGTEAFF.

The DNA for the CDR3 is TGCGCCAGCAGTGCGTTCCGGACAGGGGTTGACACCGGGGAGCTGTTTTTT. Encoded protein: CASSAFRTGVDTGELFF. The chain uses TRBV10-1 and TRBJ2-2; 9 bases match TRBD1. The CDR3 loop spans 17 amino acids. The junction had 9 bases not matched to a gene; V was cut back by 4 bases and J by 3 bases. CDR1 WNHNN and CDR2 SYGVQD come from the germline V gene (reference sequence).

The chain employs TRBV27 and TRBJ2-1, with D possibly matching TRBD2 (7 bases). In germline, CDR1 is MNHEY, CDR2 SMNVEV (reference sequence). The CDR3 runs to 17 residues. With 4 bases removed from V and 2 bases from J, the gap between germline ends came to 18 bases. CDR3 DNA sequence: TGTGCCAGCAGTTCCTGGGGGGGGGCGGTGGCCTACAATGAGCAGTTCTTC. This translates into CASSSWGGAVAYNEQFF.

A note on this clone: Germline is not matched at one junction end, which may reflect a read error. The rearrangement links TRBV7-9 to TRBJ1-2; D possibly corresponds to TRBD1 (5 bases). There are 14 residues in the CDR3. Germline-derived CDR1 and CDR2 are SEHNR and FQNEAQ (reference sequence). CDR3 in DNA: TGTTCCAGCAGCTTAGAAAGGGGCAACTATGGCTACACCTTC. Amino acid sequence: CSSSLERGNYGYTF.

The chain has TRBV6-5 and TRBJ1-4; 9 bases map to TRBD1. With V trimmed by 5 bases and J by 4 bases, 5 bases remained unmatched. Germline V gene lookup returns CDR1 MNHEY and CDR2 SVGAGI. The CDR3 extends over 15 amino acids. CDR3 DNA: TGTGCCAGCAGTCTACAGGGGGCGATTAATGAAAAACTGTTTTTT. Encoded protein: CASSLQGAINEKLFF.

In nucleotides, the CDR3 is TGTGCCAGCAGCCAAGTTGCGGGGGGCTCCTACAATGAGCAGTTCTTC. Translating it yields CASSQVAGGSYNEQFF. This rearrangement joins TRBV14 to TRBJ2-1; 8 positions match TRBD2. Trimming at V came to 1 base and at J to 0 bases, leaving 2 bases not matched to a gene. Germline assignment: CDR1 SGHDN and CDR2 FVKESK. The CDR3 has 16 amino acids.

The rearrangement links TRBV10-3 to TRBJ2-7, with 7 bases identical to TRBD2. Germline V gene data show CDR1 as ENHRY and CDR2 as SYGVKD. CDR3 length equals 14 residues. V lost 7 bases, J lost 6 bases, and 12 bases stayed unmatched. CDR3 nucleotides: TGTGCCATCACCCCTTCCCCGGGCGGGGGCGAGCAGTACTTC. Translating gives CAITPSPGGGEQYF.

CDR3 protein: CASSGGGAGTDTQYF. The CDR3 bases are TGTGCCAGCAGTGGAGGGGGGGCGGGCACAGATACGCAGTATTTT. The chain has TRBV28 and TRBJ2-3, with D possibly being TRBD2 (7 bases). There are 15 residues in the CDR3. The V end was cut by 5 bases, the J end by 1 base, with 13 bases between. Germline V lookup: CDR1 MDHEN, CDR2 SYDVKM.

This chain links TRBV7-7 with TRBJ2-2; D is possibly TRBD2 (5 bases). V was clipped by 1 base and J by 4 bases, with 10 bases between them. This CDR3 region has 15 residues. CDR1 is SSHAT, CDR2 FNYEAQ, per germline (reference sequence). DNA for the CDR3: TGTGCCAGCAGCTTAGTCTCTCGGGGCACCGGGGAGCTGTTTTTT. Translation: CASSLVSRGTGELFF.

In regard to this clone: The germline gene is not matched at one end of the junction; a read error may be the cause. This rearrangement joins TRBV7-9 to TRBJ2-5; no firm D call. Germline-derived CDR1 and CDR2 are SEHNR and FQNEAQ (reference sequence). The CDR3 has 16 residues. The CDR3 sequence is CSSSLVLRMKQETQYF. The CDR3 region has the DNA TGTTCCAGCAGCTTAGTCTTGCGAATGAAGCAAGAGACCCAGTACTTC.